The T cell receptor (beta chain) under discussion was sequenced for a study of blood T cell repertoires in COVID-19. Study information: PBMCs, B-cell-depleted T cells, or T cells were the source of the cDNA or gDNA that made up the material.

Individuals aged about 18 to 90 years were recruited from about two dozen US areas. V lost 2 bases, J lost 7 bases, and 6 bases lay in between. This CDR3 has 12 amino acids. Sequenced by immunoSEQ multiplex PCR; TCRdb stores in-frame clones only, minus some. The sample lists 150,000 to 200,000 clones, about 90% seen once, with around 1.3% in the top ten. The V call is TRBV12-3 or TRBV12-4, the J call TRBJ1-5; the D is unclear. This TCR derives from a human donor with acute COVID-19. The donor label of this sample is uncertain. Sequencing input: PBMCs or T cells enriched from blood (not recorded which). CDR3 residues: CASSLRRQPQHF. The CDR3 nucleotides read TGTGCCAGCAGTTTAAGGAGGCAGCCCCAGCATTTT.